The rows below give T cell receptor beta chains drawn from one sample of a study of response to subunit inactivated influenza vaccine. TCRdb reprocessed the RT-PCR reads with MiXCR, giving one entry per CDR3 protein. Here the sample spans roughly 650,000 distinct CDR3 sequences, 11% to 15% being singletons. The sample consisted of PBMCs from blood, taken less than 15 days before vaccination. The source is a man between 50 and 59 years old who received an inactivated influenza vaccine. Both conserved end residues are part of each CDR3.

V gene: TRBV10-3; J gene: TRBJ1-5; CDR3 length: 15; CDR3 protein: CAISESSVRNQPQHF
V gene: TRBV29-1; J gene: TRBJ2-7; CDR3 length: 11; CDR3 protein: CGARNRYEQYF
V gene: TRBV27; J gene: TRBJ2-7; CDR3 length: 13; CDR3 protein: CASSLLGAREQYF
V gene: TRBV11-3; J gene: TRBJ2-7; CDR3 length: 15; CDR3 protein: CASSLDRGNSYEQYF
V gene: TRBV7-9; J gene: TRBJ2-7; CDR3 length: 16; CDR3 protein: CASSAGQGMKTREQYF
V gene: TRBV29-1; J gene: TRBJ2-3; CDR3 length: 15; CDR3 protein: CSAGQGATSTDTQYF
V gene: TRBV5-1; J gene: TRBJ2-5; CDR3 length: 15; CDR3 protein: CASSLAGGWEETQYF
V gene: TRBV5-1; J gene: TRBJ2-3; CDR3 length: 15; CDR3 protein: CASSLTGRQPDTQYF
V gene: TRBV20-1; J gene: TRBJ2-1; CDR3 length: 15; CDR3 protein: CSAIPLTGSYNEQFF
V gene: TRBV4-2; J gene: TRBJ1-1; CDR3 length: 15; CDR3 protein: CASSLQSQGETEAFF
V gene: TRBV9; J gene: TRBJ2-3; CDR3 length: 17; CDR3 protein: CASSVFGVTRGTDTQYF
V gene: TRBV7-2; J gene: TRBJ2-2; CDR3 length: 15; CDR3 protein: CASSQQGTNTGELFF
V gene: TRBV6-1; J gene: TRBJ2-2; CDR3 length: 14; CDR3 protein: CASTPFRSGGELFF
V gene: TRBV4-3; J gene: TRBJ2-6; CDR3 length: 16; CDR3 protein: CASSQWGHSGANVLTF
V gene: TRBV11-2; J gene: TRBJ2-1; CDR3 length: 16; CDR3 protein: CASSDYLAGAYNEQFF
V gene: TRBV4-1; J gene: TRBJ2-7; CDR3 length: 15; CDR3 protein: CASSQDQTGWVPFIF
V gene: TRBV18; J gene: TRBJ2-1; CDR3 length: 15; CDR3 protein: CASSPPSGVHNEQFF
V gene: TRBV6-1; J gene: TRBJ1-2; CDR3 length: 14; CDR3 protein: CASSVHGANYGYTF
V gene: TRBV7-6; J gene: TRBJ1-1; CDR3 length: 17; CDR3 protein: CASSLNRKGWTNTEAFF
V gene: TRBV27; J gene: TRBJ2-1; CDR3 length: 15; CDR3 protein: CASGGLAGYYNEQFF
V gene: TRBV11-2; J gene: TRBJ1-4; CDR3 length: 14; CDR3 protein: CASSQPGPYHGLFF
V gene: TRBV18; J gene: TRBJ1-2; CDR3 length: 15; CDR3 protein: CASSPSDRTHYGYTF
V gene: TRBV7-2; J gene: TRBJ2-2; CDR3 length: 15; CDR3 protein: CASSLVVRVPGELFF
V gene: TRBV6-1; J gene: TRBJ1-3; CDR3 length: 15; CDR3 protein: CASSLRLDGGNTIYF
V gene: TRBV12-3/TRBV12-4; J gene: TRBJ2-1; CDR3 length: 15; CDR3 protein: CASRPGSVPYNEQFF
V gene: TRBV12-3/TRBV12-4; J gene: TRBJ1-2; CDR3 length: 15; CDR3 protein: CASSLGRGTIDGYTF
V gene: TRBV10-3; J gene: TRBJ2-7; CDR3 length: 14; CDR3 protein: CAISEDPLSFGQYF
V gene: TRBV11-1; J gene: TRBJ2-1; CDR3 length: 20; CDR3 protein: CASSRRRGGLYKDAYNEQFF
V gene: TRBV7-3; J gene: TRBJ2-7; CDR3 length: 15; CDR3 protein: CASSLLAGGDYEQYF
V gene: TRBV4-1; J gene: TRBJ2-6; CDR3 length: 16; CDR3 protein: CASSQGALAGANVLTF
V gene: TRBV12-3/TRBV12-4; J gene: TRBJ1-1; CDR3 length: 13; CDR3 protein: CASSSTVVRSAFF
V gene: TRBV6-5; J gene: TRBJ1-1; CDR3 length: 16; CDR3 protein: CASSYSPGTADTEAFF
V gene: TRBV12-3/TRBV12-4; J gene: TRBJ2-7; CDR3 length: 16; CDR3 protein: CASSLVPAGGPYEQYF
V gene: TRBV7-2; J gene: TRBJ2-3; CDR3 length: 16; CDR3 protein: CASSPGGGGRTDTQYF
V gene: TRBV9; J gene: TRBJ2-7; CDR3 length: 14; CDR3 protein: CASSADRGSHEQYF
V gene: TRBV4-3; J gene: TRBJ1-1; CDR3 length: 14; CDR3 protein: CASRQGRGRTEAFF
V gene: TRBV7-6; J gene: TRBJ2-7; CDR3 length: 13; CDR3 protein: CASSLEVRGQAYF
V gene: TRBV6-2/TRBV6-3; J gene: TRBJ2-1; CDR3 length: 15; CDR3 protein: CASASRDTAYNEQFF
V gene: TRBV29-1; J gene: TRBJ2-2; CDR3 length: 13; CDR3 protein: CSVGSGDTGELFF
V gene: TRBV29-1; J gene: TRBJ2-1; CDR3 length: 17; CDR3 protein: CSVEGLAGGPTYNEQFF
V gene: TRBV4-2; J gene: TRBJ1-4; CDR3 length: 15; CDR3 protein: CASSHEGRYNEKLFF
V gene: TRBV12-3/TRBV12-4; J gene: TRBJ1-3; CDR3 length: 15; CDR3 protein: CASSPTGGVGNTIYF
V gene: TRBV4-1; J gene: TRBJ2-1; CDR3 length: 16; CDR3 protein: CASSQDMSGGAYEQFF
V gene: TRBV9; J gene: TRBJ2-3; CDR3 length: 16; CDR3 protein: CASSAHSREPTDTQYF
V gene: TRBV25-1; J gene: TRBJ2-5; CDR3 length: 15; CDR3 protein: CASSESGKADETQYF
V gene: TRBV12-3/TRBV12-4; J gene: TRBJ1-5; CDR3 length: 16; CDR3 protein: CTSSLGGGSSNQPQHF